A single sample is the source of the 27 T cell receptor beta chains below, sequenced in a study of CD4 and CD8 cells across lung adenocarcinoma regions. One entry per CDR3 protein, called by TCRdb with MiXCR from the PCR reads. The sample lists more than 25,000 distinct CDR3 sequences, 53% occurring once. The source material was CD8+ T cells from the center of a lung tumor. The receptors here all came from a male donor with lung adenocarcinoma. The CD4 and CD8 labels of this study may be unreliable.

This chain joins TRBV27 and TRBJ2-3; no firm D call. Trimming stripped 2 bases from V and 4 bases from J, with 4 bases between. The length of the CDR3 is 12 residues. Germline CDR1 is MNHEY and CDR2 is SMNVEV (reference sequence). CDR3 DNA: TGTGCCAGCAGTTTAGATTCAGATACGCAGTATTTT. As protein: CASSLDSDTQYF.

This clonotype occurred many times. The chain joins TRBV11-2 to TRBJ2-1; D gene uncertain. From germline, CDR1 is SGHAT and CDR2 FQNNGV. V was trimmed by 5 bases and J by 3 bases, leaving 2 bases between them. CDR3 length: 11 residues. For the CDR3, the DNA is TGTGCCAGCAGCCACTACAATGAGCAGTTCTTC. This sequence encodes CASSHYNEQFF.

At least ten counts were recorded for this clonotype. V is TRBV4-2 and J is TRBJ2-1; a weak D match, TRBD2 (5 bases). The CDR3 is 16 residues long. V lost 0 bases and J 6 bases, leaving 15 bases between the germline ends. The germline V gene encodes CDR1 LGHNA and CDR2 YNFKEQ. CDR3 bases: TGTGCCAGCAGCCAAGAACCGTCTAGCACGCTCAATGAGCAGTTCTTC. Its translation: CASSQEPSSTLNEQFF.

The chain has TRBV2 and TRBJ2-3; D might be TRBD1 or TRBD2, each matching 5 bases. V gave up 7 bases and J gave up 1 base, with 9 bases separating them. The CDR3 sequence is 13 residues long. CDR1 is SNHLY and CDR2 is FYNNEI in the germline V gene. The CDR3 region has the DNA TGTGCCAGCAACTGGGACCGCACAGATACGCAGTATTTT. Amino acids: CASNWDRTDTQYF.

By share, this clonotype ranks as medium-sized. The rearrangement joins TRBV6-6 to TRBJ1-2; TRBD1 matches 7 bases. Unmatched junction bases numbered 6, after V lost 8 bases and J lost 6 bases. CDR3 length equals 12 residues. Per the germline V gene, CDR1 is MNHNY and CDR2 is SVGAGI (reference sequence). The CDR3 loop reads CASEGTVDGYTF. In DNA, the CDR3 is TGTGCCAGCGAGGGGACAGTTGATGGCTACACCTTC.

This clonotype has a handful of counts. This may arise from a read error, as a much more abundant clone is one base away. CDR3: CASSAGTGQYF. CDR3 bases: TGTGCCAGCAGCGCCGGGACAGGGCAGTACTTC. The V and J genes are TRBV7-2 and TRBJ2-4, with 9 bases aligning to TRBD1. V trimming: 5 bases; J trimming: 13 bases; junction bases outside the gene matches: 3. Germline V gene lookup returns CDR1 SGHTA and CDR2 FQGNSA. The CDR3 covers 11 residues.

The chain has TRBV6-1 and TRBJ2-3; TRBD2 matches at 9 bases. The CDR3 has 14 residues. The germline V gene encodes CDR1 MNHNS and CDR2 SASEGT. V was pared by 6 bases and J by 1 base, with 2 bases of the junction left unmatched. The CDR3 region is CASRWTSGTDTQYF. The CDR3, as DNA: TGTGCCAGCAGATGGACTAGCGGCACAGATACGCAGTATTTT.

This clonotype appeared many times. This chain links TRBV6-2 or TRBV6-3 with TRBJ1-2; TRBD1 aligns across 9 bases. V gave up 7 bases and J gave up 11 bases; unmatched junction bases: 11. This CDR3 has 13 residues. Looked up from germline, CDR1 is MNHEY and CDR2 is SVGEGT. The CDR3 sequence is CASTSTGTGLYTF. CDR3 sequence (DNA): TGTGCCAGCACCTCAACCGGGACAGGGTTGTACACCTTC.

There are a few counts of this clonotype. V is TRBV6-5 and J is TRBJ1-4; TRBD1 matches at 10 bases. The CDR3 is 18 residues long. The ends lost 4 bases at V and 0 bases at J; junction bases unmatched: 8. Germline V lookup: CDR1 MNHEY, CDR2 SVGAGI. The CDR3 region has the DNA TGTGCCAGCAGTTTACCGGGACAGGGGATTGCAACTAATGAAAAACTGTTTTTT. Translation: CASSLPGQGIATNEKLFF.

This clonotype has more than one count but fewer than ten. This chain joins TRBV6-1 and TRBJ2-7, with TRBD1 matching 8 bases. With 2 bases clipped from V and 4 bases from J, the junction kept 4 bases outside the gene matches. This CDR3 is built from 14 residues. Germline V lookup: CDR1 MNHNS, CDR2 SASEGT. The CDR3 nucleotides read TGTGCCAGCAGTGAAACGGACAGGGTTTACGAGCAGTACTTC. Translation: CASSETDRVYEQYF.

Written as DNA, the CDR3 is TGTGCCAGCAGCCCGGATGGGGGTGGGTACGGGGAGCAGTACTTC. Translating it yields CASSPDGGGYGEQYF. The rearrangement uses TRBV7-3 and TRBJ2-5; D could derive from TRBD1 or TRBD2 (5 bases each). This CDR3 contains 15 residues. Germline-derived CDR1 and CDR2 are SGHTA and FQGTGA. V was cut by 5 bases and J by 11 bases, with 24 bases left in between.

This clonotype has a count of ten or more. The CDR3 nucleotides read TGTGCCAGCCAGGGGGCCACCGGGGAGCTGTTTTTT. It codes for CASQGATGELFF. This chain joins TRBV27 and TRBJ2-2; 8 bases fit TRBD1. V was pared by 8 bases and J by 4 bases, with 0 bases of the junction left unmatched. This CDR3 is 12 amino acids long. Germline V gives CDR1 MNHEY, CDR2 SMNVEV (reference sequence).

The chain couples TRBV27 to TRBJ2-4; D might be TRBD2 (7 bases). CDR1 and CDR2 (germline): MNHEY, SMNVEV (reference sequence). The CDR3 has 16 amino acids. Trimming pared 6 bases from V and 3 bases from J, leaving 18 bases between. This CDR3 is CASRLRGGRDKNIQYF. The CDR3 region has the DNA TGTGCCAGCAGGCTGAGGGGGGGGCGAGACAAAAACATTCAGTACTTC.

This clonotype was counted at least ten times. The CDR3 here is CAISPGEYNNEQFF. The CDR3 nucleotides read TGTGCCATCAGTCCGGGGGAGTATAACAATGAGCAGTTCTTC. This chain connects TRBV10-3 to TRBJ2-1; D is perhaps TRBD2 (6 bases). This CDR3 contains 14 residues. V was cut by 5 bases and J by 5 bases, with 13 bases left in between. Germline CDR1 ENHRY, CDR2 SYGVKD.

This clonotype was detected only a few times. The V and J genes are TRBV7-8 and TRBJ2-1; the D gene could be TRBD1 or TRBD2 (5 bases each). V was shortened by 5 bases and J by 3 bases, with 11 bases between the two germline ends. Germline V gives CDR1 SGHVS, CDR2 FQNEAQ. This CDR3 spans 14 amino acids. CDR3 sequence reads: CASSRAGSYNEQFF. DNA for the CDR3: TGTGCCAGCAGCCGGGCAGGGAGCTACAATGAGCAGTTCTTC. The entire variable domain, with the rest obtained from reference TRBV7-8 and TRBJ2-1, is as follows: GAGVSQSPRYKVAKRGQDVALRCDPISGHVSLFWYQQALGQGPEFLTYFQNEAQLDKSGLPSDRFFAERPEGSVSTLKIQRTQQEDSAVYLCASSRAGSYNEQFFGPGTRLTVL.

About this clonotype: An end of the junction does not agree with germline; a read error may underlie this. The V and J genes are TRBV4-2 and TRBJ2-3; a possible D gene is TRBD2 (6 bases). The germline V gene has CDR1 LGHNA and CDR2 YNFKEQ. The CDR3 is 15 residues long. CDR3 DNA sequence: TGTGCCAGCAGCCAAGAAACGGGAGCCACAGATATGCAGTATTTC. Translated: CASSQETGATDMQYF.

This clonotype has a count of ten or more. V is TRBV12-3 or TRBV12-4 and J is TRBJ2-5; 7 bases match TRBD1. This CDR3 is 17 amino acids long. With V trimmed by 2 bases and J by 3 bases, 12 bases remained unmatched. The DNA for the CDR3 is TGTGCCAGCAGTTTATATAGGGGCGGACAGGCTAAAGAGACCCAGTACTTC. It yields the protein CASSLYRGGQAKETQYF.

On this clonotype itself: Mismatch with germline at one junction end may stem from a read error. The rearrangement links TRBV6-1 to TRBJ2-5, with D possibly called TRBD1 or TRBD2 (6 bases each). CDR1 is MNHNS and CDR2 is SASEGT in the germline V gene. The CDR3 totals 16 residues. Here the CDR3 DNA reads TGTGCCAGCAGGGGGCCCGGGGGCGGGGTTCAAGAGACGCAGTACTTC. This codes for CASRGPGGGVQETQYF.

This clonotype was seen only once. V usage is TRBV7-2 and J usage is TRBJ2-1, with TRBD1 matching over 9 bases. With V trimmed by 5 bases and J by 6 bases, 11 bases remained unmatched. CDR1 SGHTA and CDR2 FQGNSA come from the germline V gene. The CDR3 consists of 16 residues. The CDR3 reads CASSPDWGTGINEQFF. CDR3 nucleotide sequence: TGTGCCAGCAGCCCCGATTGGGGGACAGGGATCAATGAGCAGTTCTTC.

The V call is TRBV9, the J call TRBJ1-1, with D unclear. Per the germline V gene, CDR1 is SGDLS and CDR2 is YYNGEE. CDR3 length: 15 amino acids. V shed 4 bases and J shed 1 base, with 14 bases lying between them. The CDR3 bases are TGTGCCAGCAGCTCAGGCCGTTCCGGGAACACTGAAGCTTTCTTT. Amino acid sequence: CASSSGRSGNTEAFF.

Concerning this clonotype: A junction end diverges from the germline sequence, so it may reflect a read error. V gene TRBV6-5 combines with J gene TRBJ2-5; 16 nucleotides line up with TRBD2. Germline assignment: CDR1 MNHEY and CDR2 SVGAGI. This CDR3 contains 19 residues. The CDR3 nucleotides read TGTGCCAGCAGGTACTGGGGGACTAGCGGGAGGGACGACCGGGAGACCCAGTACTTC. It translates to CASRYWGTSGRDDRETQYF.

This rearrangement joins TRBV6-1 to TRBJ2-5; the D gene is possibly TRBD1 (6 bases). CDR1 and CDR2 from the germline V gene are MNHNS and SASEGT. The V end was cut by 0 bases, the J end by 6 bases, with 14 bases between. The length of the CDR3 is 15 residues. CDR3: CASSEAMWDKKTQYF. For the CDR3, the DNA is TGTGCCAGCAGTGAAGCGATGTGGGACAAAAAGACCCAGTACTTC.

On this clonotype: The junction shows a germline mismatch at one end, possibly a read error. CDR3 nucleotide sequence: TGTGCCAGCAGTTTATCGGAGAGCGCCGACTTC. The encoded protein is CASSLSESADF. This chain links TRBV27 with TRBJ2-5; D is unresolved. The CDR3 is 11 residues long. Germline V gene lookup returns CDR1 MNHEY and CDR2 SMNVEV (reference sequence).

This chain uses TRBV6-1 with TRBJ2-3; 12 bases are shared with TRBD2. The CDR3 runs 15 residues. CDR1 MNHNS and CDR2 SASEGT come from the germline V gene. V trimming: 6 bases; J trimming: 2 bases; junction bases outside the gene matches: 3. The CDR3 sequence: CASSLAGGPTDTQYF. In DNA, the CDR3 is TGTGCCAGCAGCCTAGCGGGGGGGCCCACAGATACGCAGTATTTT.

The CDR3: CASSFGQPGETQFF. The DNA for the CDR3 is TGTGCCAGCAGCTTTGGGCAGCCGGGGGAGACCCAGTTCTTC. The chain carries TRBV7-2 and TRBJ2-1; D is possibly TRBD2 (6 bases). Per the germline V gene, CDR1 is SGHTA and CDR2 is FQGNSA. Trimming took off 3 bases at V and 13 bases at J, with 19 bases between the two ends. The length of the CDR3 is 14 residues.

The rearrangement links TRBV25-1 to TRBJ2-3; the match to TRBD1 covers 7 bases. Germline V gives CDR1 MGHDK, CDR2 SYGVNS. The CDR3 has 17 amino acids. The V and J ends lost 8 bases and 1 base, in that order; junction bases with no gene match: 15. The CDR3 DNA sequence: TGTGCCAGCTCGGTGGGGTTCGTTAGGGGGCGCACAGATACGCAGTATTTT. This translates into CASSVGFVRGRTDTQYF.

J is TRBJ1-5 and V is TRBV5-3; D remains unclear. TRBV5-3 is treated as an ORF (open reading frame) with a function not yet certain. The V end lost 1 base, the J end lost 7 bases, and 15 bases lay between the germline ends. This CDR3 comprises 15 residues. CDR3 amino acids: CARSLPLPHPQPQHF. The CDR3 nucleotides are TGTGCCAGAAGCTTGCCCCTCCCGCATCCACAGCCCCAGCATTTT.